The following is a T cell receptor (beta chain) sequence with its context. CDR1 and CDR2 from the germline V gene are MNHNS and SASEGT. Trimming took 4 bases from V and 5 from J; bases not matched to a gene: 11. There are 16 residues in the CDR3. Cohort assignment relied on participant-reported clinical history. The method was immunoSEQ multiplex PCR; TCRdb's version includes in-frame clones alone and lacks a portion of them. The sample yields some 300,000 clones, roughly 86% seen once. The sample comes from a study of blood T cell repertoires in COVID-19. The source is a woman aged 25 to 45 who had recovered from COVID-19. The V and J genes are TRBV6-1 and TRBJ2-5, with 9 bases matching TRBD2. Input material: PBMCs or T cells enriched from blood (not recorded which). This CDR3 is CASSGLTLAGSETQYF. The CDR3 bases are TGTGCCAGCAGTGGCCTTACACTAGCGGGTAGTGAGACCCAGTACTTC.